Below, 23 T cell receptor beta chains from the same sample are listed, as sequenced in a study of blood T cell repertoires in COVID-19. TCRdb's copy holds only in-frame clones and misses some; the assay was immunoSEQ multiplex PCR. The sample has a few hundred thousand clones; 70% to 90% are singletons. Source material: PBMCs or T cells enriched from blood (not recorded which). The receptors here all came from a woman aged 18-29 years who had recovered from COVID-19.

The CDR3 DNA follows: TGCGCCAGCAGCTACCAGGGTCATAAGGAGGCTTTCTTT. This encodes CASSYQGHKEAFF. The J gene is TRBJ1-1, the V gene TRBV5-1, with D possibly TRBD1 on 5 matching bases. Germline CDR1 reads SGHRS; CDR2 reads YFSETQ. CDR3 length equals 13 residues. V lost 3 bases and J lost 11, with 17 bases in between.

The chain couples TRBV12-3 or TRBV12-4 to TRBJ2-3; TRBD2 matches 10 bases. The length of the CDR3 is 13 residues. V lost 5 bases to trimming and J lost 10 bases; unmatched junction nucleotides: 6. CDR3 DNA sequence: TGTGCCAGCAGTGAGGGGCTAGCGGGGGCGCAGTATTTT. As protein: CASSEGLAGAQYF.

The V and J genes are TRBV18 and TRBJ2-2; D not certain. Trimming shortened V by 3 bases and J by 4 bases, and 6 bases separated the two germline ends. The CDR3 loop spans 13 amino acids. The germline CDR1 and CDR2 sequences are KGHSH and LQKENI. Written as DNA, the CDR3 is TGTGCCAGCTCACCGGAGCCCACCGGGGAGCTGTTTTTT. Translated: CASSPEPTGELFF. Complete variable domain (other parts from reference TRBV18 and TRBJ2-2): NAGVMQNPRHLVRRRGQEARLRCSPMKGHSHVYWYRQLPEEGLKFMVYLQKENIIDESGMPKERFSAEFPKEGPSILRIQQVVRGDSAAYFCASSPEPTGELFFGEGSRLTVL.

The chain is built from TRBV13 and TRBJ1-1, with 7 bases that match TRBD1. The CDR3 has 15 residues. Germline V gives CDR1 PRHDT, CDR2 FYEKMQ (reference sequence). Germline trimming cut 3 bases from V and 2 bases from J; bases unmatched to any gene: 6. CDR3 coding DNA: TGTGCCAGCAGCTTCGAAACAGGGGCCAACACTGAAGCTTTCTTT. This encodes CASSFETGANTEAFF.

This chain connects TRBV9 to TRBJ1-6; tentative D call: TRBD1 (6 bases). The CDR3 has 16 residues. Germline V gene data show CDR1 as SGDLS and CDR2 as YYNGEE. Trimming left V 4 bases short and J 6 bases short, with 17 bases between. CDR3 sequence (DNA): TGTGCCAGCAGCCCAGAAATTACAGGGTTTAATTCACCCCTCCACTTT. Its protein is CASSPEITGFNSPLHF.

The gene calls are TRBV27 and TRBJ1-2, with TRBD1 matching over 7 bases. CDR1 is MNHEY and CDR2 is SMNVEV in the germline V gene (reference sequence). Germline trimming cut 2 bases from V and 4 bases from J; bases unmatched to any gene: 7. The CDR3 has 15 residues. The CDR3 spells CASSLSNRGGYGYTF. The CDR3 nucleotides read TGTGCCAGCAGTTTAAGTAACAGGGGAGGCTATGGCTACACCTTC.

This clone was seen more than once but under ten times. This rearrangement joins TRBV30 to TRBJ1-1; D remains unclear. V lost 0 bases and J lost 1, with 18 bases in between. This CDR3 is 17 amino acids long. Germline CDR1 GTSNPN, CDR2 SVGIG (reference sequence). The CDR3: CAWSVRPEDGENTEAFF. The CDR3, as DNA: TGTGCCTGGAGTGTACGACCCGAAGACGGGGAGAACACTGAAGCTTTCTTT.

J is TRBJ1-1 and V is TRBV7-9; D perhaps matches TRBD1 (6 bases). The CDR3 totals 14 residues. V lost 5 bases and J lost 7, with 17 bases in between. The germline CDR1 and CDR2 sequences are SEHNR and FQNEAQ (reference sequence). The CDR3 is CASSPMGAQNEAFF. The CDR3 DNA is TGTGCCAGCAGCCCCATGGGGGCACAGAATGAAGCTTTCTTT.

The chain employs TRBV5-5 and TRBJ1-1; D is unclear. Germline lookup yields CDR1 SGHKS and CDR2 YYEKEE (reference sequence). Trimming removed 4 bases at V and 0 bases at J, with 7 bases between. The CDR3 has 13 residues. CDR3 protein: CASSERLNTEAFF. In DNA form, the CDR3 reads TGTGCCAGCAGCGAGCGCCTGAACACTGAAGCTTTCTTT.

CDR3 nucleotide sequence: TGTGCCAGCAGTTTATATGGGCTAGCGGGGTATCGGGATACGCAGTATTTT. Amino acids: CASSLYGLAGYRDTQYF. This chain links TRBV28 with TRBJ2-3; 9 nucleotides match TRBD2. The J segment lost 6 bases and the V segment lost 1 base, leaving 11 bases of the junction unmatched. The V gene's germline CDR1 is MDHEN and CDR2 SYDVKM. The CDR3 runs to 17 residues.

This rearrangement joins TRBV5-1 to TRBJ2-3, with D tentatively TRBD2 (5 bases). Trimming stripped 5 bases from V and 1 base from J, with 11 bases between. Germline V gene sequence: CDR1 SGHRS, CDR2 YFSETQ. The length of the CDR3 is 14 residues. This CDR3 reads CASSYDGGTDTQYF. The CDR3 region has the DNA TGCGCCAGCAGTTACGACGGGGGCACAGATACGCAGTATTTT. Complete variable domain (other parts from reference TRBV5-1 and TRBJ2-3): KAGVTQTPRYLIKTRGQQVTLSCSPISGHRSVSWYQQTPGQGLQFLFEYFSETQRNKGNFPGRFSGRQFSNSRSEMNVSTLELGDSALYLCASSYDGGTDTQYFGPGTRLTVL.

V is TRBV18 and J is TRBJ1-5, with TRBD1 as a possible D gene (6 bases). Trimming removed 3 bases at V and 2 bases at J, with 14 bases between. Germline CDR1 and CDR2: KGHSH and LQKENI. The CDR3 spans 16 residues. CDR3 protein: CASSPPGEGGNQPQHF. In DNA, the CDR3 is TGTGCCAGCTCACCCCCAGGGGAAGGTGGCAATCAGCCCCAGCATTTT.

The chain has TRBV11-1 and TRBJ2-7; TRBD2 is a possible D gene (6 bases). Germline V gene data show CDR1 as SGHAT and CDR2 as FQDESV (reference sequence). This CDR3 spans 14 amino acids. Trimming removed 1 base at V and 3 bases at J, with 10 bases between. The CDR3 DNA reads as TGTGCCAGCAGCTTAGTCGGGGAGGACTACGAGCAGTACTTC. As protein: CASSLVGEDYEQYF.

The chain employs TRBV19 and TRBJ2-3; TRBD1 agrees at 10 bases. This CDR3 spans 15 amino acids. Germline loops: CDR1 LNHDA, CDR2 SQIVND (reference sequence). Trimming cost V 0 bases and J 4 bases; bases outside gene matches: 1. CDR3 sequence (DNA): TGTGCCAGTAGTATAGACGGGACAGGGGCAGATACGCAGTATTTT. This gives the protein CASSIDGTGADTQYF.

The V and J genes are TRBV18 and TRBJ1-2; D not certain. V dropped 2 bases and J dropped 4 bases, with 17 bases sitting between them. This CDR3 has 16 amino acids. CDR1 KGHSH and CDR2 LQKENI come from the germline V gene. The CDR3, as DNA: TGTGCCAGCTCACCAAATTTCATCGCAGGCGTCTATGGCTACACCTTC. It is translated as CASSPNFIAGVYGYTF.

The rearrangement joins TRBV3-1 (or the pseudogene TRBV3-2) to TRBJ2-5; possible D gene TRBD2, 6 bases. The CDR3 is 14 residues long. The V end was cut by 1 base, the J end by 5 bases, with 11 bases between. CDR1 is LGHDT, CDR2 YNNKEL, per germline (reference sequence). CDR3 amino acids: CASSQGPGGETQYF. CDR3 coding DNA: TGTGCCAGCAGCCAAGGTCCAGGAGGGGAGACCCAGTACTTC.

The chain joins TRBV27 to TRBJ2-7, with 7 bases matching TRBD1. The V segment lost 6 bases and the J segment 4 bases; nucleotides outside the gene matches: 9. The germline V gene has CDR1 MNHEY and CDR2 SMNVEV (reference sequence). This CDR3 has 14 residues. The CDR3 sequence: CASSRWDSQYEQYF. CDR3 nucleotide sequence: TGTGCCAGCAGCCGGTGGGACAGCCAGTACGAGCAGTACTTC.

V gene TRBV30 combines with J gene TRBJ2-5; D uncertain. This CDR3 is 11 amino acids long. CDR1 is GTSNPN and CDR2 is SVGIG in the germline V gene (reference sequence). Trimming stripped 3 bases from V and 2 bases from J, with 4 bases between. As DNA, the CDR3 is TGTGCCTGGAGCGTACAAGAGACCCAGTACTTC. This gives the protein CAWSVQETQYF.

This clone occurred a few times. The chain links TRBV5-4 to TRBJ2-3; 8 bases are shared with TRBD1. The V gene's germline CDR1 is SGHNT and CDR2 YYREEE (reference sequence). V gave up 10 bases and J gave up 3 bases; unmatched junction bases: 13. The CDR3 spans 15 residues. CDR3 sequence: CAGSSSDRGTDTQYF. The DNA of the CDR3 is TGTGCCGGCTCTTCCTCTGACAGGGGAACAGATACGCAGTATTTT.

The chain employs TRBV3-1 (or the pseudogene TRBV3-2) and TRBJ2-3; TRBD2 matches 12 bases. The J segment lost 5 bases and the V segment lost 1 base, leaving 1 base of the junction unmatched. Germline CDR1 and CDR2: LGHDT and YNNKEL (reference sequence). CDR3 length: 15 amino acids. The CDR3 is CASSQGLAGVDTQYF. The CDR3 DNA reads TGTGCCAGCAGCCAAGGACTAGCGGGAGTAGATACGCAGTATTTT.

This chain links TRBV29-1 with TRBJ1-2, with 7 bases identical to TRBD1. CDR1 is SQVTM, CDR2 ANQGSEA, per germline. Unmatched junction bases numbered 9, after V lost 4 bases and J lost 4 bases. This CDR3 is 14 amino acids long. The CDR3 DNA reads TGCAGCGTTGCCCCCCGACAGGGAAGCTATGGCTACACCTTC. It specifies CSVAPRQGSYGYTF.

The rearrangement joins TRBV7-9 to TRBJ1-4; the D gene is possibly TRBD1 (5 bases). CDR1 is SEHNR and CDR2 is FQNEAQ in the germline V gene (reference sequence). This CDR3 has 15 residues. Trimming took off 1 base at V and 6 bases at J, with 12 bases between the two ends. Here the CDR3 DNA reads TGTGCCAGCAGCTTAGAGGGCAGGGTTGATGAAAAACTGTTTTTT. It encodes CASSLEGRVDEKLFF.

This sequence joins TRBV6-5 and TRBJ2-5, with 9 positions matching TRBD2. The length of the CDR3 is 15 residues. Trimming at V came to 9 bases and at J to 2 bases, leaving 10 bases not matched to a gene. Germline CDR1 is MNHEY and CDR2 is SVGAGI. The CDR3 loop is CASIPSGISQETQYF. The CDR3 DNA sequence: TGTGCCAGTATCCCTAGCGGGATTTCTCAAGAGACCCAGTACTTC.